This T cell receptor beta chain is drawn from a study of Ad26.COV2.S vaccination and SARS-CoV-2 variants. Regarding this clone: Its target is unknown.

Study-wide results and limits: Placebo and vaccine recipients had non-spike TCR breadth that was similar. Responses of T cells in total may have been underestimated by the TCR breadth and depth analyses.

In germline, CDR1 is SQVTM, CDR2 ANQGSEA. V lost 5 bases, J lost 8 bases, and 9 bases stayed unmatched. The CDR3 has 14 amino acids. Method: immunoSEQ multiplex PCR; TCRdb's copy keeps in-frame clones and lacks some. The sample includes just over 350,000 clones, roughly nine tenths of them seen just once. The clonotype was recovered from a human donor who had recovered from COVID-19. This chain connects TRBV29-1 to TRBJ1-2; 12 bases map to TRBD1. This specimen was peripheral blood, taken after recovery from COVID-19. For the CDR3, the DNA is TGCAGCGTTTTCCCGGGACAGGGGGCTGGAGGCTACACCTTC. This codes for CSVFPGQGAGGYTF.